A selection of T cell receptor beta chains follows, all from one sample in a study of beta chain features in type 1 diabetes. TCRdb keeps only in-frame clones here, not all; method: immunoSEQ multiplex PCR. Of about 360,000 clones listed, roughly 12% were seen once; the top ten hold roughly 0.017%. Source material: naive CD4+ T cells from blood. Source of these receptors: a man between 18 and 35 years old in good health. Each CDR3 is given with its conserved first and last residue. A D gene is named only where the DNA matches it firmly. Expanded clones are given a class, and other clones once, few, many or no size at all.

abundance: few
j_gene: TRBJ2-3
v_gene: TRBV7-2
d_gene: -
CDR3aa: CASSLVHRDTQYF
CDR3nt: TGTGCCAGCAGCTTAGTTCATCGGGATACGCAGTATTTT

abundance: -
j_gene: TRBJ1-2
v_gene: TRBV30
d_gene: -
CDR3aa: CAWSRTALNYGYTF
CDR3nt: TGTGCCTGGAGTCGGACAGCGTTAAACTATGGCTACACCTTC

abundance: -
j_gene: TRBJ1-2
v_gene: TRBV5-1
d_gene: -
CDR3aa: CASSLGQEGDGYTF
CDR3nt: TGCGCCAGCAGCTTGGGACAGGAAGGAGATGGCTACACCTTC

abundance: -
j_gene: TRBJ2-4
v_gene: TRBV15
d_gene: -
CDR3aa: CATSRDSRQGENIQYF
CDR3nt: TGTGCCACCAGCAGAGATTCGAGGCAGGGCGAAAACATTCAGTACTTC

abundance: few
j_gene: TRBJ2-1
v_gene: TRBV20-1
d_gene: -
CDR3aa: CSATSYNEQFF
CDR3nt: TGCAGTGCTACCAGTTACAATGAGCAGTTCTTC

abundance: few
j_gene: TRBJ2-1
v_gene: TRBV7-9
d_gene: TRBD2
CDR3aa: CASSSTGLAGGRPYNEQFF
CDR3nt: TGTGCCAGCAGCTCGACGGGACTAGCGGGGGGGCGCCCCTACAATGAGCAGTTCTTC

abundance: few
j_gene: TRBJ2-5
v_gene: TRBV13
d_gene: -
CDR3aa: CASSRGQEETQYF
CDR3nt: TGTGCCAGCAGCCGCGGACAAGAAGAGACCCAGTACTTC

abundance: few
j_gene: TRBJ1-2
v_gene: TRBV9
d_gene: -
CDR3aa: CASSVVSGEPGYTF
CDR3nt: TGTGCCAGCAGCGTAGTATCAGGGGAACCTGGCTACACCTTC

abundance: few
j_gene: TRBJ1-1
v_gene: TRBV18
d_gene: -
CDR3aa: CASSLDTGTVEAFF
CDR3nt: TGTGCCAGCTCTCTTGACACGGGAACGGTTGAAGCTTTCTTT

abundance: -
j_gene: TRBJ2-1
v_gene: TRBV30
d_gene: TRBD2
CDR3aa: CAWSALERGGEDEQFF
CDR3nt: TGTGCCTGGAGTGCCTTGGAGCGGGGGGGCGAAGATGAGCAGTTCTTC